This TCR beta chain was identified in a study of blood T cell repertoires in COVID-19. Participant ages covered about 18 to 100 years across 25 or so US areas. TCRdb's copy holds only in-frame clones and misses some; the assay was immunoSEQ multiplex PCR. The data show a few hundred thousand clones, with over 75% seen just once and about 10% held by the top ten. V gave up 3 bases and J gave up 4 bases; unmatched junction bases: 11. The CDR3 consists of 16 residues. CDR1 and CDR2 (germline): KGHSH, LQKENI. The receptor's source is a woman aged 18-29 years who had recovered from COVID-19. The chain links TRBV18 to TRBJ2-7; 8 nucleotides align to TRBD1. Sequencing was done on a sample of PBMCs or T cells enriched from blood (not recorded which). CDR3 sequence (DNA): TGTGCCAGCTCACCCTCATTCGGGACAGGACGATACGAGCAGTACTTC. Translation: CASSPSFGTGRYEQYF.